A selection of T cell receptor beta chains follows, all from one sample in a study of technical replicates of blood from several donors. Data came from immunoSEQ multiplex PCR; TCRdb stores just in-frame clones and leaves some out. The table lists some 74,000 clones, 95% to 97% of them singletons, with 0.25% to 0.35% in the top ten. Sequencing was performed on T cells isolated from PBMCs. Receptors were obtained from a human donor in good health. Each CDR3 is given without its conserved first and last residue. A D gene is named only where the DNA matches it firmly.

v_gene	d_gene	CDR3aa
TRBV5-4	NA	ASSLGTALKGT
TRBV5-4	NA	ASSLGDWLWAEAF
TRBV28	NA	ASSLRGQGSNQPQH
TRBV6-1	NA	ASSPTTFGEAF
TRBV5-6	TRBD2	ASSFWETSGTLPYEQY
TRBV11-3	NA	ASSHRDGYEQY
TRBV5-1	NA	ASSAGGNADTQY
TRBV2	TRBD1	ARGGTGGSSTNEKLF
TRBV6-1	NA	ASSLHEQY
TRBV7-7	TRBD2	ASSLGGFSRSRGEETQY
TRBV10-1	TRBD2	ASSDGLAGVHGEQF
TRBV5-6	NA	ASTGNRLSGNTIY
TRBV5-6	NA	ASSLMSGDGTDTQY
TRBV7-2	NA	ASSLDRSLNTEAF
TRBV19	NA	ASSIGEYRGSGNTIY
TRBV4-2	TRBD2	ASSQAPRVREVSGELF
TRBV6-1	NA	ASSEIGQSSTDTQY
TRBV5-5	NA	ASAEEAGSYEQY
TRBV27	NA	ASSLPGRNQPQH
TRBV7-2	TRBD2	ASSLGLAGDQETQY
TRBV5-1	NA	ASSLTGPPTSDEQY
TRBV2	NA	ASIGGTDTQY